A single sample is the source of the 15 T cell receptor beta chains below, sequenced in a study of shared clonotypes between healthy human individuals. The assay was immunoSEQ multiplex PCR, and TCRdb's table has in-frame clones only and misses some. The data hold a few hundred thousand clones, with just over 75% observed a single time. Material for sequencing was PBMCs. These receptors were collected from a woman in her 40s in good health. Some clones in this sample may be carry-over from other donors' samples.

The CDR3, as DNA: TGTGCCAGCAGCTTTATGCCCGGCGAGCAGTACTTC. Translating gives CASSFMPGEQYF. The chain links TRBV5-4 to TRBJ2-7, with D hard to call. V lost 2 bases and J lost 6, with 9 bases in between. CDR1 SGHNT and CDR2 YYREEE come from the germline V gene (reference sequence). The CDR3 is 12 residues long. The full variable domain, with the rest looked up from reference TRBV5-4 and TRBJ2-7, is ETGVTQSPTHLIKTRGQQVTLRCSSQSGHNTVSWYQQALGQGPQFIFQYYREEENGRGNFPPRFSGLQFPNYSSELNVNALELDDSALYLCASSFMPGEQYFGPGTRLTVT.

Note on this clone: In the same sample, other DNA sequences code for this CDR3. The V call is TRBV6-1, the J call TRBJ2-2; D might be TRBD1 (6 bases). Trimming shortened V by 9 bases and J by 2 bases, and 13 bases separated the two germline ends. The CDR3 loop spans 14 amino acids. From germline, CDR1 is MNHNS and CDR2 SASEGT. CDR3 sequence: CASTWGTNTGELFF. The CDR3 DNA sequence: TGTGCCAGTACCTGGGGGACAAACACCGGGGAGCTGTTTTTT.

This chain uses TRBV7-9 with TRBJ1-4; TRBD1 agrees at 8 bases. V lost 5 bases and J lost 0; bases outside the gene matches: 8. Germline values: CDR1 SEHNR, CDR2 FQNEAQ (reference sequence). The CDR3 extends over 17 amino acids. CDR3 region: CASSIGQGRTTNEKLFF. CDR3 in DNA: TGTGCCAGCAGCATAGGACAGGGCCGTACAACTAATGAAAAACTGTTTTTT.

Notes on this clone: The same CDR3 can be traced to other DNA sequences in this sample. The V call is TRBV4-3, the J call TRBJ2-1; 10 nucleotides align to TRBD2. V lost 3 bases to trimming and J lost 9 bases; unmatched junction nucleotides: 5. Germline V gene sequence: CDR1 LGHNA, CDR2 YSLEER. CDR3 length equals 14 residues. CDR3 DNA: TGCGCCAGCAGCCAGCTAGCGGGAGCGGCTGAGCAGTTCTTC. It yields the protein CASSQLAGAAEQFF.

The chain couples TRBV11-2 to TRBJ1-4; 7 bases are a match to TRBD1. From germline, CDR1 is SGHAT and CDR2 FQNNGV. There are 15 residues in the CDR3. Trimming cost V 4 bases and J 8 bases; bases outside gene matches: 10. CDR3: CASSSHRGVREKLFF. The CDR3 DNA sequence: TGTGCCAGCAGCTCCCACAGGGGCGTTAGGGAAAAACTGTTTTTT.

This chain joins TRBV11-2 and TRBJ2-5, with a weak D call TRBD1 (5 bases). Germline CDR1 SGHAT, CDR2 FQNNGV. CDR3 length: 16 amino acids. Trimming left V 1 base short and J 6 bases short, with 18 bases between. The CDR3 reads CASSLGGVGIRKTQYF. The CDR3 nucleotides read TGTGCCAGCAGCTTAGGGGGCGTTGGGATTCGGAAGACCCAGTACTTC.

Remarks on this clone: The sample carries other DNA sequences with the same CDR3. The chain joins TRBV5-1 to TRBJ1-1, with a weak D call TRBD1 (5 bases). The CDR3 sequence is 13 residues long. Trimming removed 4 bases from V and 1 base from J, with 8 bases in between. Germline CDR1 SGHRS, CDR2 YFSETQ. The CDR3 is CASSPTGNTEAFF. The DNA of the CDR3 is TGCGCCAGCAGCCCCACAGGGAACACTGAAGCTTTCTTT. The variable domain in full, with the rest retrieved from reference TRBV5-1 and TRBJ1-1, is KAGVTQTPRYLIKTRGQQVTLSCSPISGHRSVSWYQQTPGQGLQFLFEYFSETQRNKGNFPGRFSGRQFSNSRSEMNVSTLELGDSALYLCASSPTGNTEAFFGQGTRLTVV.

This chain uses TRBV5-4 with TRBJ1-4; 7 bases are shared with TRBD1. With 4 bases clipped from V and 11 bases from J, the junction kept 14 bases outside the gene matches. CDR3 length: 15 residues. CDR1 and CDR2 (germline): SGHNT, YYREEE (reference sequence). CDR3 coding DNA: TGTGCCAGCAGCCCCGGGGGACAGACTAATGCGAAACTGTTTTTT. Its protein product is CASSPGGQTNAKLFF.

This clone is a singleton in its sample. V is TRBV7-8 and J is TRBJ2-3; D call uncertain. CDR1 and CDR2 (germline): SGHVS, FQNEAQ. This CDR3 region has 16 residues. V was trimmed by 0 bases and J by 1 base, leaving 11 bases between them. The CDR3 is CASSLASSSRTDTQYF. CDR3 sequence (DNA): TGTGCCAGCAGCTTAGCCTCATCCTCGCGCACAGATACGCAGTATTTT.

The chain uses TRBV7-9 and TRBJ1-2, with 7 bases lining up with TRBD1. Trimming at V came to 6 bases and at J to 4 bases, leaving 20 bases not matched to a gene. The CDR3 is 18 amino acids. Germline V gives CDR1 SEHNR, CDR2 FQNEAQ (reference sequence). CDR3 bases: TGTGCCAGCAGTTCGTGGAGGGACAGTCTCAGGCGGGGCTATGGCTACACCTTC. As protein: CASSSWRDSLRRGYGYTF.

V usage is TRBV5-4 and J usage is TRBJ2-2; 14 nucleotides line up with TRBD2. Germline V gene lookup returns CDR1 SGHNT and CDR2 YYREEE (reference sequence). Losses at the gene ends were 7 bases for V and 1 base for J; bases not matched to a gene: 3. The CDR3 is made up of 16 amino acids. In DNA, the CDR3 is TGTGCCAGCGGTGGACTAGCGGGAGGGAACACCGGGGAGCTGTTTTTT. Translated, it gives CASGGLAGGNTGELFF.

The CDR3 spells CSALIPGTQYF. The CDR3, as DNA: TGCAGTGCTCTTATCCCCGGGACCCAGTACTTC. This chain joins TRBV20-1 and TRBJ2-4, with D hard to call. The end of the DNA aligns better with TRBJ2-5, so the J call may be wrong. Germline V lookup: CDR1 DFQATT, CDR2 SNEGSKA (reference sequence). CDR3 size: 11 residues.

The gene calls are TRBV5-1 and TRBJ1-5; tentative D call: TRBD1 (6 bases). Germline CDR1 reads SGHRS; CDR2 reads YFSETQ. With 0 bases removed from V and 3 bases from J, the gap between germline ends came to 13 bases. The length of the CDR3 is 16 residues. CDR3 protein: CASSLGAGGPNQPQHF. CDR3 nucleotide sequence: TGCGCCAGCAGCTTGGGAGCCGGGGGGCCCAATCAGCCCCAGCATTTT.

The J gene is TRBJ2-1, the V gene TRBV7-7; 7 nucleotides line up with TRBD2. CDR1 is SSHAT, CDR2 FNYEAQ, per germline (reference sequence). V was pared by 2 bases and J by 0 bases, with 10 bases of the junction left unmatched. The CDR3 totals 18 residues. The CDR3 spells CASSLSGRERSSYNEQFF. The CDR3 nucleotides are TGTGCCAGCAGCTTATCGGGGCGGGAGCGGAGCTCCTACAATGAGCAGTTCTTC.

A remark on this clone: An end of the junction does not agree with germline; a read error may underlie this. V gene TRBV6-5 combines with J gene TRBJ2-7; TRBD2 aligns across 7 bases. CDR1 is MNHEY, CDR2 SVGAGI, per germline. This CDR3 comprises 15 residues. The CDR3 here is CTSSPSSGRSYEQHF. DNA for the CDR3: TGTACCAGCAGTCCATCTAGCGGACGCTCCTACGAGCAGCACTTC.